This T cell receptor beta chain was observed in a study of long-term antiretroviral therapy in people with HIV. V lost 4 bases to trimming and J lost 2 bases, with 15 bases between them. The CDR3 covers 15 residues. Per the germline V gene, CDR1 is SQVTM and CDR2 is ANQGSEA. Samples were assayed with immunoSEQ v3.0 at survey level. Data came from immunoSEQ multiplex PCR; TCRdb stores just in-frame clones and leaves some out. The sample shows approximately 20,000 clones, around four fifths of them seen only once. This chain uses TRBV29-1 with TRBJ2-1; D is possibly TRBD1 (7 bases). The receptor was isolated from a man aged 18-30 years with HIV. Sequencing was performed on unsorted PBMCs, taken 0.5 years after starting antiretroviral therapy. CDR3 DNA: TGCAGCGTTGTGGGAGGACAGGCTACCTACAATGAGCAGTTCTTC. Its translation: CSVVGGQATYNEQFF.